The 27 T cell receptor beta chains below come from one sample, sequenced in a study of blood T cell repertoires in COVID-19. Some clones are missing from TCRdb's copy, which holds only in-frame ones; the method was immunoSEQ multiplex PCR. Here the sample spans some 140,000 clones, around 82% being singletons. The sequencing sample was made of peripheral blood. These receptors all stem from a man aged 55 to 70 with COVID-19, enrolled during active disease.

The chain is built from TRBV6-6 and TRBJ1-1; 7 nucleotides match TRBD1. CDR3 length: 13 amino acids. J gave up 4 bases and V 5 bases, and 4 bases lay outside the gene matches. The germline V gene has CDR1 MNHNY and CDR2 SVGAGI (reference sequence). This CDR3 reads CASSRGGLTEAFF. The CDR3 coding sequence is TGTGCCAGCAGTAGAGGGGGCCTCACTGAAGCTTTCTTT.

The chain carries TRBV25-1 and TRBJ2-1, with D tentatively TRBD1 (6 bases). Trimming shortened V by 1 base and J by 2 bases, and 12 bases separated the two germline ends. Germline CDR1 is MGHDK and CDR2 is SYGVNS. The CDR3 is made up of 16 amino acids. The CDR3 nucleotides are TGTGCCAGCAGTGAATCCCGGACAGCGACCTACAATGAGCAGTTCTTC. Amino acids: CASSESRTATYNEQFF.

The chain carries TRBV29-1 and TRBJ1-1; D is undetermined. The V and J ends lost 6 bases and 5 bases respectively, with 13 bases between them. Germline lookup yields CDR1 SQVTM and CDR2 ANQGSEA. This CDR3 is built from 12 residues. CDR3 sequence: CSVDPAGTEAFF. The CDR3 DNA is TGCAGCGTGGACCCTGCGGGGACTGAAGCTTTCTTT.

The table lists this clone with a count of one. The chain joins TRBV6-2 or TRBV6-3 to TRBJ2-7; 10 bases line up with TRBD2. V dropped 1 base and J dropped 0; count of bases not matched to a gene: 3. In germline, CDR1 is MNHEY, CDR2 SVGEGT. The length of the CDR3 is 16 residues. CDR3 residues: CASSYWTSGHSYEQYF. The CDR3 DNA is TGTGCCAGCAGTTACTGGACTAGCGGACACTCCTACGAGCAGTACTTC.

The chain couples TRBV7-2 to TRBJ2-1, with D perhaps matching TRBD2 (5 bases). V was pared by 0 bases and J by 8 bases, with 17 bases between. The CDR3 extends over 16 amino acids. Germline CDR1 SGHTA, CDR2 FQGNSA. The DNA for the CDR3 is TGTGCCAGCAGCTTAGCGCGGGCCTCGGCGGTCGATGAGCAGTTCTTC. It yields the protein CASSLARASAVDEQFF. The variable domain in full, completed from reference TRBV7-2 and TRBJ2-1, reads GAGVSQSPSNKVTEKGKDVELRCDPISGHTALYWYRQSLGQGLEFLIYFQGNSAPDKSGLPSDRFSAERTGGSVSTLTIQRTQQEDSAVYLCASSLARASAVDEQFFGPGTRLTVL.

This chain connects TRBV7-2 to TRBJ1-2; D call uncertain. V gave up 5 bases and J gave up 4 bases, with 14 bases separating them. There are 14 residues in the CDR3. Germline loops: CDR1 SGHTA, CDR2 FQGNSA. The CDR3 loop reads CASSGSGVPYGYTF. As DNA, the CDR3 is TGTGCCAGCAGCGGGTCCGGAGTACCCTATGGCTACACCTTC.

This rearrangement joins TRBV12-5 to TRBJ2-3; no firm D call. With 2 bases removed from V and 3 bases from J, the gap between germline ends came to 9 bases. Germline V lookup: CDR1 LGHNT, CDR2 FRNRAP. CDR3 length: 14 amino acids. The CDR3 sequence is CASGLQAATDTQYF. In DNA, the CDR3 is TGTGCTAGTGGTTTGCAGGCAGCAACAGATACGCAGTATTTT.

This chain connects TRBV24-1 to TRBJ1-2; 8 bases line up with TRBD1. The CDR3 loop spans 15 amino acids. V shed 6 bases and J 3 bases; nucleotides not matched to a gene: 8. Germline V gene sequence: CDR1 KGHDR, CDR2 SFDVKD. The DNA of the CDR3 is TGTGCCACCAGTCCTCCAGGGACAGGTTACTATGGCTACACCTTC. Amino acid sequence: CATSPPGTGYYGYTF.

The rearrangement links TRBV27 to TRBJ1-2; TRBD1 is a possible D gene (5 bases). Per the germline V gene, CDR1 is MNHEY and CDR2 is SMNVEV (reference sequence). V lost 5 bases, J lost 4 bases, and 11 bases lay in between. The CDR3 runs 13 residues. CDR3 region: CASSPREGYGYTF. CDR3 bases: TGTGCCAGCAGTCCCAGGGAGGGCTATGGCTACACCTTC.

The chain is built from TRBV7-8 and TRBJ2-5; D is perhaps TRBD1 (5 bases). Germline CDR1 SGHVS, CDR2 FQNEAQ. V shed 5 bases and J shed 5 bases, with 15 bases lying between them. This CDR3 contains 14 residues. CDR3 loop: CASSPTWGEETQYF. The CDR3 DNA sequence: TGTGCCAGCAGCCCTACCTGGGGCGAGGAGACCCAGTACTTC.

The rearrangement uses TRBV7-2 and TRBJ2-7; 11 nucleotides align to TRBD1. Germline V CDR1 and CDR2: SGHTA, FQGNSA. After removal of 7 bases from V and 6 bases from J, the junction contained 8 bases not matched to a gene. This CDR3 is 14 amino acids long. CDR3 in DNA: TGTGCCAGCACTCCGGGACAGGGGGTCTCCGAGCAGTACTTC. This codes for CASTPGQGVSEQYF.

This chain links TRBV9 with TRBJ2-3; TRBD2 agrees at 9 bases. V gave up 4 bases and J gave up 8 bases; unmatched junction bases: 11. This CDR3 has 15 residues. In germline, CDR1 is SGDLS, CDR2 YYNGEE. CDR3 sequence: CASSPRAGGVATQYF. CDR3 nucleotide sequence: TGTGCCAGCAGCCCTCGAGCGGGAGGAGTGGCTACGCAGTATTTT.

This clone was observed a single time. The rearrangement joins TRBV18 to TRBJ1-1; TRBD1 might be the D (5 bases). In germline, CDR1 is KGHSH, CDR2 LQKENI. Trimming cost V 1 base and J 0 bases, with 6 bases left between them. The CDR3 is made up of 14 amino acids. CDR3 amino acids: CASSPRGMNTEAFF. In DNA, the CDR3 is TGTGCCAGCTCACCACGGGGCATGAACACTGAAGCTTTCTTT.

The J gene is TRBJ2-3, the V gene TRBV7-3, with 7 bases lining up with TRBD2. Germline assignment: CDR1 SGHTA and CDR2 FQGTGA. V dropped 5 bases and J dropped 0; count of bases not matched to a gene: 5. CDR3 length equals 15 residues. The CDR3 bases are TGTGCCAGCAGCACCAGCGGGGTTAGCACAGATACGCAGTATTTT. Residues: CASSTSGVSTDTQYF.

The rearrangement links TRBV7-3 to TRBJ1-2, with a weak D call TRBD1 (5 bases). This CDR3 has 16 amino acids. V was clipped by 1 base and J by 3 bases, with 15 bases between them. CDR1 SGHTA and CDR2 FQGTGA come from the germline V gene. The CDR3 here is CASSLRAGLPDYGYTF. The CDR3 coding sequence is TGTGCCAGCAGCTTAAGGGCAGGGCTGCCAGACTATGGCTACACCTTC.

DNA for the CDR3: TGTGCCAGCAGCCAAGACTTAGGGGAGGTAAGCAATCAGCCCCAGCATTTT. Protein product: CASSQDLGEVSNQPQHF. The V and J genes are TRBV14 and TRBJ1-5, with D maybe TRBD1 (5 bases). Trimming cost V 0 bases and J 1 base, with 13 bases left between them. Looked up from germline, CDR1 is SGHDN and CDR2 is FVKESK. The CDR3 runs 17 residues. Complete variable domain (other parts from reference TRBV14 and TRBJ1-5): EAGVTQFPSHSVIEKGQTVTLRCDPISGHDNLYWYRRVMGKEIKFLLHFVKESKQDESGMPNNRFLAERTGGTYSTLKVQPAELEDSGVYFCASSQDLGEVSNQPQHFGDGTRLSIL.

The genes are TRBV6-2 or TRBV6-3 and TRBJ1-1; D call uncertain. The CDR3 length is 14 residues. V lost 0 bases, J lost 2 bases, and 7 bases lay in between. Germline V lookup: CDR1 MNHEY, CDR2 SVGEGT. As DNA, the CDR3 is TGTGCCAGCAGTTACTCCACGACAAACACTGAAGCTTTCTTT. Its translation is CASSYSTTNTEAFF.

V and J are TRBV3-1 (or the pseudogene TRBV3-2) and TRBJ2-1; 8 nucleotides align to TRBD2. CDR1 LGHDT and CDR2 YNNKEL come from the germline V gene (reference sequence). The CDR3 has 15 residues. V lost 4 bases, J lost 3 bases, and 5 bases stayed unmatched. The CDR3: CASSPSAGDYNEQFF. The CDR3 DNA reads TGTGCCAGCAGCCCCTCAGCGGGGGACTACAATGAGCAGTTCTTC.

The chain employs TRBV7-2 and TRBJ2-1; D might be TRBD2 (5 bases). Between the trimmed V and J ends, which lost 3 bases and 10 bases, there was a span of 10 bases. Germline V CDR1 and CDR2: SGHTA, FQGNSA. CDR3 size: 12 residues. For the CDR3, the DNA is TGTGCCAGCAGCTTGGCGGAGCGGGAGCAGTTCTTC. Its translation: CASSLAEREQFF. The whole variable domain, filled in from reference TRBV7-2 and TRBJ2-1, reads GAGVSQSPSNKVTEKGKDVELRCDPISGHTALYWYRQSLGQGLEFLIYFQGNSAPDKSGLPSDRFSAERTGGSVSTLTIQRTQQEDSAVYLCASSLAEREQFFGPGTRLTVL.

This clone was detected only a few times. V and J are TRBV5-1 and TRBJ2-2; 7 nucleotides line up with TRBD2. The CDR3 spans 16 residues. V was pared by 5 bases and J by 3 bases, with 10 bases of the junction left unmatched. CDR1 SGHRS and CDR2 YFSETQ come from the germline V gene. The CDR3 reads CASSFRASGDTGELFF. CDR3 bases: TGCGCCAGCAGTTTCAGGGCGAGCGGGGACACCGGGGAGCTGTTTTTT.

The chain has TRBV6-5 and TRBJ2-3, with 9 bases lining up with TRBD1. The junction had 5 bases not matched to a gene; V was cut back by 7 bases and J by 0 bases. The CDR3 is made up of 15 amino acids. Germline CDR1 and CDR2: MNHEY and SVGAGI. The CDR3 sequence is CASTSGTGSTDTQYF. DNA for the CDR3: TGTGCCAGCACTTCTGGGACAGGGAGCACAGATACGCAGTATTTT.

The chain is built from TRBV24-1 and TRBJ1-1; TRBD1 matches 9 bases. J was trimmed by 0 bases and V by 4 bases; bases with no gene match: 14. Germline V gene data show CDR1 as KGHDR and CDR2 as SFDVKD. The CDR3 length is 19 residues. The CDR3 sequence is CATSDQPGQGSRMNTEAFF. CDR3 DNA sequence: TGTGCCACCAGTGACCAACCGGGACAGGGTTCGAGGATGAACACTGAAGCTTTCTTT.

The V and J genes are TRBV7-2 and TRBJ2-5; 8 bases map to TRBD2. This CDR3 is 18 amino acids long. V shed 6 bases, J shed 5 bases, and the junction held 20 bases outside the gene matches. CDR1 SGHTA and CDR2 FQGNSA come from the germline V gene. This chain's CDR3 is CASSTNGGGLGVFETQYF. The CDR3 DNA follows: TGTGCCAGCAGTACTAACGGTGGGGGACTAGGGGTCTTTGAGACCCAGTACTTC.

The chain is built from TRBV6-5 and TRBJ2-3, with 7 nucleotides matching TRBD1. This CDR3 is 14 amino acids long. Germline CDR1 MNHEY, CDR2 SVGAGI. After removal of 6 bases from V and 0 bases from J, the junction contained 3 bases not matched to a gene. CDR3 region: CASRPGQSTDTQYF. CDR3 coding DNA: TGTGCCAGCAGGCCGGGACAGAGCACAGATACGCAGTATTTT.

CDR3 sequence (DNA): TGTGCCAGCAGCTTCGAGACAGGGGGCAATCAGCCCCAGCATTTT. Its translation: CASSFETGGNQPQHF. The chain links TRBV11-3 to TRBJ1-5, with 8 nucleotides matching TRBD1. The J segment lost 2 bases and the V segment lost 3 bases, leaving 3 bases of the junction unmatched. The length of the CDR3 is 15 residues. From germline, CDR1 is SGHNT and CDR2 YENEEA.

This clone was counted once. Here the CDR3 reads CASSPDGLDNQPQHF. CDR3 bases: TGTGCCAGCAGTCCTGATGGACTTGACAATCAGCCCCAGCATTTT. This sequence joins TRBV27 and TRBJ1-5; D is undetermined. V lost 5 bases and J 3 bases, leaving 14 bases between the germline ends. The CDR3 runs to 15 residues. Germline V CDR1 and CDR2: MNHEY, SMNVEV (reference sequence).

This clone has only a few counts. The CDR3 DNA reads as TGTGCCAGTAGTTTCACGAGCGGGAGTATGGGCACGTACGAGCAGTACTTC. Its translation is CASSFTSGSMGTYEQYF. The V call is TRBV19, the J call TRBJ2-7; 8 bases are shared with TRBD2. V dropped 5 bases and J dropped 4; count of bases not matched to a gene: 16. In germline, CDR1 is LNHDA, CDR2 SQIVND (reference sequence). The CDR3 length is 17 residues.